This TCR beta chain was identified in a study of cytomegalovirus exposure and HLA in healthy donors. This clone occurred once. The CDR3 sequence is 15 residues long. Trimming removed 3 bases from V and 2 bases from J, with 14 bases in between. Germline loops: CDR1 MGHRA, CDR2 YSYEKL. Separation from the 666-subject first cohort characterized the roughly 130-subject validation cohort, to which the donors belonged. Clones were read by immunoSEQ multiplex PCR, and TCRdb kept only the in-frame ones, dropping some. The sample consists of roughly 110,000 clones, about 87% of them appearing once. Sequenced: PBMCs. The TCR originated in a woman aged 18-29 years in good health and CMV-seropositive. The rearrangement joins TRBV4-1 to TRBJ2-7; tentatively, D is TRBD2 (6 bases). CDR3 sequence: CASSHQVGGAYEQYF. The CDR3, as DNA: TGCGCCAGCAGCCATCAAGTGGGCGGGGCCTACGAGCAGTACTTC.